This TCR beta chain is from a study of tumor-infiltrating lymphocytes in primary liver carcinoma. Study-wide background: Patients comprised men and women whose ages fell between 30 and 69 years.

A constant-region primer served to make TCR beta cDNA from about 490 ng total RNA. Three nested multiplex PCR rounds of slightly modified ARM-PCR generated TCR beta libraries. With TRBV1-TRBV30 forward primers and a C-beta reverse primer, the first two PCR rounds were run for around 11 cycles each. TCRdb independently ran MiXCR on the multiplex PCR reads; one entry per CDR3 protein. The sample carries under 130,000 distinct CDR3 sequences, around 83% recorded once. The CDR3 covers 16 residues. To note about this clonotype: Its specificity is not known. Germline and junction disagree at one end, which may indicate a read error.

Unsorted bulk tissue (roughly 19-31 mg) underwent RNA and DNA co-extraction. Chronic HBV infection affected patients, none of whom had received treatment. Overall study results and limits: Tumors reached a significantly greater top-250-clone fraction than blood did (p = 0.039).

Source material: liver tumor tissue from sampling region 3. Subset of the sample: tumor region T3, left-lateral pole. The sequence was obtained from a man aged 35-49 years with primary liver carcinoma and hepatitis B virus infection. The chain combines TRBV12-3 or TRBV12-4 with TRBJ2-2, with a weak D call TRBD1 (6 bases). The CDR3 coding sequence is TGTGCCAGCAGTTCATGGACAGCCCTTGACACCGGGGAGCTATTTTTT. It codes for CASSSWTALDTGELFF.